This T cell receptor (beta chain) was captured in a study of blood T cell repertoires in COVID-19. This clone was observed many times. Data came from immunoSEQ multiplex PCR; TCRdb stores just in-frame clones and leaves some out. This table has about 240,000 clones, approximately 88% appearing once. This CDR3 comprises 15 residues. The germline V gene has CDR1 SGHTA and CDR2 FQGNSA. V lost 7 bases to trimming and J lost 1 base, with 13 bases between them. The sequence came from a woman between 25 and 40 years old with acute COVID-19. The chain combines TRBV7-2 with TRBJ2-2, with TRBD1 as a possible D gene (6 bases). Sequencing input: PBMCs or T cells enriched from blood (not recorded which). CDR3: CASNLQGKNTGELFF. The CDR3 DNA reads TGTGCCAGCAACCTCCAGGGGAAGAACACCGGGGAGCTGTTTTTT.